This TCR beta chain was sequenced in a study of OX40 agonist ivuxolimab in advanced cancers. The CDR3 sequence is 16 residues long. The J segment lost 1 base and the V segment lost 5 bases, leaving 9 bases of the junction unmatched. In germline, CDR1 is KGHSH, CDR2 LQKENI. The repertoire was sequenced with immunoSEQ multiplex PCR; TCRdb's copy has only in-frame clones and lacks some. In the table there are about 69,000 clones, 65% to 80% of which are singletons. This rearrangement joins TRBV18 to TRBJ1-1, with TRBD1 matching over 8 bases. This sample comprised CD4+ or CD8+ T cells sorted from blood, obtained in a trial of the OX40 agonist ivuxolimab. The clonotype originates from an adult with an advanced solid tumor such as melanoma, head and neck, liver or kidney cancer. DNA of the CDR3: TGTGCCAGCTCAACCTCCTGGGACAGGAGGAACACTGAAGCTTTCTTT. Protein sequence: CASSTSWDRRNTEAFF.